One and the same sample provided the 11 T cell receptor beta chains below, sequenced in a study of shared clonotypes between healthy human individuals. The assay was immunoSEQ multiplex PCR, and TCRdb's table has in-frame clones only and misses some. The profile shows about 2.2 million clones, 90% to 95% of them singletons. It was CD45RO-negative cells, positively selected for CCR7, that made up naive CD8 cells, with terminally differentiated effector memory CD45RA+ cells excluded. Sequenced: naive CD8+ T cells from PBMCs. These TCRs come from a young man in good health. Some clones in this sample may be carry-over from other donors' samples.

The chain combines TRBV13 with TRBJ2-3, with D unclear. Germline V CDR1 and CDR2: PRHDT, FYEKMQ (reference sequence). Trimming removed 6 bases from V and 0 bases from J, with 4 bases in between. The CDR3 is 12 amino acids. CDR3 nucleotides: TGTGCCAGCAGGGGAAGCACAGATACGCAGTATTTT. Protein: CASRGSTDTQYF.

The rearrangement links TRBV5-1 to TRBJ2-7; D call uncertain. V was pared by 2 bases and J by 3 bases, with 6 bases between. CDR3 length: 12 amino acids. Germline V gives CDR1 SGHRS, CDR2 YFSETQ. The CDR3 DNA reads as TGCGCCAGCAGCTTTAGAGTCTACGAGCAGTACTTC. Protein: CASSFRVYEQYF.

The chain employs TRBV7-8 and TRBJ2-1; 9 bases match TRBD2. The CDR3 is 16 amino acids. The germline V gene encodes CDR1 SGHVS and CDR2 FQNEAQ. The V and J ends lost 2 bases and 5 bases, in that order; junction bases with no gene match: 7. In DNA, the CDR3 is TGTGCCAGCAGCTTAACTAGGACTAGCGTCGACAATGAGCAGTTCTTC. It codes for CASSLTRTSVDNEQFF.

As concerns this clone: Other DNA sequences in this specimen translate into the identical CDR3. CDR3 residues: CASSIGTGGSYEQYF. The CDR3, as DNA: TGTGCCAGTAGTATCGGGACAGGGGGCTCCTACGAGCAGTACTTC. V and J are TRBV19 and TRBJ2-7; TRBD1 matches at 11 bases. The CDR3 is 15 amino acids. From germline, CDR1 is LNHDA and CDR2 SQIVND (reference sequence). Trimming took 3 bases from V and 0 from J; bases not matched to a gene: 1.

As concerns this clone: A junction boundary mismatches the germline segment, possibly from a read error. Other DNA sequences of this sample code for an identical CDR3. The rearrangement uses TRBV7-2 and TRBJ1-2; D is perhaps TRBD1 (5 bases). Germline CDR1 reads SGHTA; CDR2 reads FQGNSA. CDR3 size: 13 residues. The CDR3 here is CASSSDSNYGYTF. In DNA, the CDR3 is TGTGCCAGCAGCTCTGACAGTAACTATGGCTACACTTTC.

The genes are TRBV30 and TRBJ2-2, with D unclear. Germline V CDR1 and CDR2: GTSNPN, SVGIG (reference sequence). V was clipped by 5 bases and J by 1 base, with 8 bases between them. This CDR3 contains 13 residues. CDR3 amino acids: CAWRRKNTGELFF. Here the CDR3 DNA reads TGTGCCTGGCGCCGTAAGAACACCGGGGAGCTGTTTTTT.

The J gene is TRBJ1-2, the V gene TRBV30, with TRBD1 identical over 9 bases. The V segment lost 2 bases and the J segment 3 bases; nucleotides outside the gene matches: 4. Germline CDR1 GTSNPN, CDR2 SVGIG (reference sequence). CDR3 size: 14 residues. The CDR3 DNA sequence: TGTGCCTGGAGTAGGACAGGGGCGGACTATGGCTACACCTTC. Translated, it gives CAWSRTGADYGYTF. Together with reference TRBV30 and TRBJ1-2, the CDR3 gives the full variable domain: SQTIHQWPATLVQPVGSPLSLECTVEGTSNPNLYWYRQAAGRGLQLLFYSVGIGQISSEVPQNLSASRPQDRQFILSSKKLLLSDSGFYLCAWSRTGADYGYTFGSGTRLTVV.

This clone was seen only once. The chain uses TRBV27 and TRBJ2-5; 12 nucleotides agree with TRBD2. Germline assignment: CDR1 MNHEY and CDR2 SMNVEV (reference sequence). V was pared by 6 bases and J by 5 bases, with 13 bases of the junction left unmatched. This CDR3 contains 17 residues. The CDR3 sequence: CASSPSGRAESRETQYF. The CDR3, as DNA: TGTGCCAGCAGCCCTAGCGGGAGGGCCGAGTCTAGGGAGACCCAGTACTTC.

The chain couples TRBV7-8 to TRBJ2-5; D is possibly TRBD1 (5 bases). Trimming stripped 2 bases from V and 2 bases from J, with 12 bases between. The CDR3 length is 15 residues. CDR1 and CDR2 from the germline V gene are SGHVS and FQNEAQ. DNA for the CDR3: TGTGCCAGCAGCTTAACCAGGGTGGGTCAAGAGACCCAGTACTTC. It translates to CASSLTRVGQETQYF.

The DNA of the CDR3 is TGTGCCAGTAGTATACGGGCCCTCGGGATAGGCACTGAAGCTTTCTTT. This sequence encodes CASSIRALGIGTEAFF. The V and J genes are TRBV19 and TRBJ1-1, with D uncertain. CDR1 and CDR2 (germline): LNHDA, SQIVND (reference sequence). V lost 2 bases, J lost 4 bases, and 17 bases lay in between. The CDR3 sequence is 16 residues long.

The chain carries TRBV4-2 and TRBJ2-1; D gene ambiguous. Germline V gives CDR1 LGHNA, CDR2 YNFKEQ. V lost 2 bases and J lost 8, with 4 bases in between. The CDR3 loop spans 11 amino acids. CDR3 region: CASSQFDEQFF. The DNA of the CDR3 is TGTGCCAGCAGCCAATTCGATGAGCAGTTCTTC.